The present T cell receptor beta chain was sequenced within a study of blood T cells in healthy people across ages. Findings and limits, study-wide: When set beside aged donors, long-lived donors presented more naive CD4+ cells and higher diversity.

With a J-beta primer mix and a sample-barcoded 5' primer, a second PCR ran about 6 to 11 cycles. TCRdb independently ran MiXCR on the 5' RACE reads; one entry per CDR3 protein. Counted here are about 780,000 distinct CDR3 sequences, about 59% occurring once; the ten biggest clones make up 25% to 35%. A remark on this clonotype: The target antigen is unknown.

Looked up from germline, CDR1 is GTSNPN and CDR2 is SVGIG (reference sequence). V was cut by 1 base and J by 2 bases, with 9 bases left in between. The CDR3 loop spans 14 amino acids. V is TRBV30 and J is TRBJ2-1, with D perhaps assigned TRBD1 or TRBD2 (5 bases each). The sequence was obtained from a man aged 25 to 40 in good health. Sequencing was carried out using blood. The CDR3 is CAWSGDGTYNEQFF. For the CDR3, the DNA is TGTGCCTGGAGTGGGGACGGAACCTACAATGAGCAGTTCTTC.